This TCR beta chain was observed in a study of vaccination and CD4 T cells after COVID-19. Cultured CD4+ T-cell DNA underwent Oncomine TCR Beta short-read sequencing. Genomic DNA was isolated from cultured CD4+ T cells. One entry per CDR3 protein, called by TCRdb with MiXCR from the PCR reads. This sample yields 20,000 to 25,000 distinct CDR3 sequences, of which about 43% are seen a single time; 10% to 15% belongs to the top ten. Time point specified: late sampling 161 to 241 days after vaccination in a few convalescent patients. As for treatment: approximately nine-day PBMC culture with coronavirus spike peptide pools or control peptides (ViraFEST assay). This clonotype was found a few times. Its cognate antigen is unknown. The sequence was collected from a human donor who had recovered from COVID-19. Sequenced material: CD4+ T cells from blood, cultured in vitro, taken about 7 months after SARS-CoV-2 vaccination.

The DNA for the CDR3 is TGTGCCAGCAGCTTAGCCGCCACATCTCCCCAGGGCTACACCTTC. Encoded protein: CASSLAATSPQGYTF. This chain uses TRBV7-2 with TRBJ1-2, with no clear D. The CDR3 has 15 residues. Germline V gives CDR1 SGHTA, CDR2 FQGNSA. V lost 0 bases, J lost 8 bases, and 16 bases lay in between.